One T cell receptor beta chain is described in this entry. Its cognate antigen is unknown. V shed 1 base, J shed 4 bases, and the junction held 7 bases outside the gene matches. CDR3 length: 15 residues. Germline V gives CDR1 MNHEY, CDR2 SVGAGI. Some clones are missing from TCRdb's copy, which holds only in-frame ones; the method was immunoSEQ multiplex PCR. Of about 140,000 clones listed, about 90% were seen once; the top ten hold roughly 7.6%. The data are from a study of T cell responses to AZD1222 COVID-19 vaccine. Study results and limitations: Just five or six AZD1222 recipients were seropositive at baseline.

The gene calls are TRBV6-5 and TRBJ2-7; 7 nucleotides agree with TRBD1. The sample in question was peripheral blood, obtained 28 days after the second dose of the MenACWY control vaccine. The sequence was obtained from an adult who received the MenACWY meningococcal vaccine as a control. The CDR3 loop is CASSYYPSRGYEQYF. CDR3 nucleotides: TGTGCCAGCAGTTACTACCCTAGCAGGGGGTACGAGCAGTACTTC.